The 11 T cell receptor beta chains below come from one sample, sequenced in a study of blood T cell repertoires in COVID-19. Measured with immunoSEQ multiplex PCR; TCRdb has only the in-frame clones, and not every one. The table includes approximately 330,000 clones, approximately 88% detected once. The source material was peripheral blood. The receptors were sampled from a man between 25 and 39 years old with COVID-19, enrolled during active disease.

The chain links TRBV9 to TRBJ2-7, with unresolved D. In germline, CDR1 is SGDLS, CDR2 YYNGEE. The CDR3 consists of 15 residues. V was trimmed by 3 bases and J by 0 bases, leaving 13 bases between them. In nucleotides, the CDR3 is TGTGCCAGCAGCGCACGATATGAGAGCTCCTACGAGCAGTACTTC. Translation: CASSARYESSYEQYF.

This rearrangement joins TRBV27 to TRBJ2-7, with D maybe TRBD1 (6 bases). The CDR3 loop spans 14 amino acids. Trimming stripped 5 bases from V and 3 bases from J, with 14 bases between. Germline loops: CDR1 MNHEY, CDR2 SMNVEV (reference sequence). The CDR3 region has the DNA TGTGCCAGCAGTACCTATACAGGGAACTACGAGCAGTACTTC. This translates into CASSTYTGNYEQYF.

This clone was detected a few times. Here the CDR3 DNA reads TGCGCCAGCAGCTTTTTGGGAGGGAAGCAGTTCTTC. It specifies CASSFLGGKQFF. This chain joins TRBV5-1 and TRBJ2-1; 7 bases align to TRBD2. This CDR3 is 12 amino acids long. The germline V gene encodes CDR1 SGHRS and CDR2 YFSETQ. The V and J ends lost 2 bases and 11 bases, in that order; junction bases with no gene match: 4. Combining the CDR3 with reference TRBV5-1 and TRBJ2-1 gives the whole variable domain KAGVTQTPRYLIKTRGQQVTLSCSPISGHRSVSWYQQTPGQGLQFLFEYFSETQRNKGNFPGRFSGRQFSNSRSEMNVSTLELGDSALYLCASSFLGGKQFFGPGTRLTVL.

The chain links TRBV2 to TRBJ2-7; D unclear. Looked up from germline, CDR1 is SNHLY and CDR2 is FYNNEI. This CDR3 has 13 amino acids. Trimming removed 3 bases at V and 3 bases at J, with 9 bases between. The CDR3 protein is CASSEGSYYEQYF. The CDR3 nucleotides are TGTGCCAGCAGTGAGGGCTCCTACTACGAGCAGTACTTC. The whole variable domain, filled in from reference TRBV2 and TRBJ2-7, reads EPEVTQTPSHQVTQMGQEVILRCVPISNHLYFYWYRQILGQKVEFLVSFYNNEISEKSEIFDDQFSVERPDGSNFTLKIRSTKLEDSAMYFCASSEGSYYEQYFGPGTRLTVT.

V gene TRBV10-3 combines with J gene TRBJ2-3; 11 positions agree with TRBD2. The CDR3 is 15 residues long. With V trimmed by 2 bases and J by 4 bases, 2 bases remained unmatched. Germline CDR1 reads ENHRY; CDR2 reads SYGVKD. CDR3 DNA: TGTGCCATCAGTGAGGCTAGCGGGGGGCCAGATACGCAGTATTTT. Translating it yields CAISEASGGPDTQYF.

The CDR3 DNA reads TGTGCCAGCAGGGCCCGGGACAGGGGGTACGAGCAGTACTTC. This gives the protein CASRARDRGYEQYF. The rearrangement links TRBV6-5 to TRBJ2-7; 11 nucleotides match TRBD1. V shed 6 bases and J 4 bases; nucleotides not matched to a gene: 5. The CDR3 contains 14 residues. Germline CDR1 is MNHEY and CDR2 is SVGAGI.

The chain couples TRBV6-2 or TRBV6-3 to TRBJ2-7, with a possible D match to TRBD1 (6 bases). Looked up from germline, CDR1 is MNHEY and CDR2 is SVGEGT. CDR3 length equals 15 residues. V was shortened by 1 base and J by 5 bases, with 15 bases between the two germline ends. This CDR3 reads CASSYFTGAGDEQYF. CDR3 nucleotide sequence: TGTGCCAGCAGTTACTTTACCGGGGCAGGGGACGAGCAGTACTTC.

The CDR3 spells CASSFLDRGNGYTF. CDR3 coding DNA: TGTGCCAGCAGTTTTTTGGACAGGGGAAACGGCTACACCTTC. The chain carries TRBV28 and TRBJ1-2; 9 positions agree with TRBD1. The CDR3 spans 14 residues. Per germline, CDR1 MDHEN and CDR2 SYDVKM. The J segment lost 8 bases and the V segment lost 3 bases, leaving 7 bases of the junction unmatched.

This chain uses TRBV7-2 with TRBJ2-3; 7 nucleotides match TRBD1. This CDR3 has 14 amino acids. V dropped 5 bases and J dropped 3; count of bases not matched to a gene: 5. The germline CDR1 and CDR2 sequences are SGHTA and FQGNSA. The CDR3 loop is CASSPQGVTDTQYF. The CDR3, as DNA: TGTGCCAGCAGCCCCCAGGGGGTTACAGATACGCAGTATTTT.

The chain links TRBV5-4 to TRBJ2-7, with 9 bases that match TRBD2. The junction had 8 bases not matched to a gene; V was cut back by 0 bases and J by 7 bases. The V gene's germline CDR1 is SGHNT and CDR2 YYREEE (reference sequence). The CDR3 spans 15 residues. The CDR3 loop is CASSLGLAAFTEQYF. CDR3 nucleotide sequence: TGTGCCAGCAGCTTGGGACTAGCGGCCTTTACGGAGCAGTACTTC.

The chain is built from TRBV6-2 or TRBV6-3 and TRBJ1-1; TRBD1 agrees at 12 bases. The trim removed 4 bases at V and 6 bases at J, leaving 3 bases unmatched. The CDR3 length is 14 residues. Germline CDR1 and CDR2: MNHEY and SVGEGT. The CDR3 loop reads CASSWGQGASEAFF. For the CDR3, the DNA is TGTGCCAGCAGTTGGGGACAGGGGGCCTCTGAAGCTTTCTTT.